The next 9 T cell receptor beta chains were all read from a single sample in a study of human T cells and chemical hapten exposure. Documented time point: patch test 1, 2 weeks after DPC sensitization. The treatment is: therapeutic diphenylcyclopropenone sensitization with weekly scalp DPC. A single record per CDR3 protein comes from TCRdb applying MiXCR to the RACE reads. Here the sample spans about 57,000 distinct CDR3 sequences, approximately 8.6% being singletons. The sequences come from whole blood, collected in connection with sensitization to the hapten diphenylcyclopropenone (DPC). All receptors derive from a woman between 40 and 50 years old with alopecia areata. Some clones in this sample may be carry-over from other donors' samples.

The CDR3 bases are TGCGCCAGCAGCGAGAGGGGAGTTTCTTTGGGCTACACCTTC. Residues: CASSERGVSLGYTF. The rearrangement uses TRBV5-1 and TRBJ1-2, with a possible D match to TRBD1 (5 bases). This CDR3 region has 14 residues. Deletions cut 4 bases from V and 8 bases from J, with 18 bases between. The V gene's germline CDR1 is SGHRS and CDR2 YFSETQ. Combining the CDR3 with reference TRBV5-1 and TRBJ1-2 gives the whole variable domain KAGVTQTPRYLIKTRGQQVTLSCSPISGHRSVSWYQQTPGQGLQFLFEYFSETQRNKGNFPGRFSGRQFSNSRSEMNVSTLELGDSALYLCASSERGVSLGYTFGSGTRLTVV.

This clonotype was seen only a few times. This chain uses TRBV11-2 with TRBJ2-7, with TRBD2 matching 8 bases. Losses at the gene ends were 5 bases for V and 5 bases for J; bases not matched to a gene: 14. Germline-derived CDR1 and CDR2 are SGHAT and FQNNGV. The CDR3 has 16 amino acids. The CDR3, as DNA: TGTGCCAGCAGCCGTAAAAATTCTGGGACTAGTGACGAGCAGTACTTC. It is translated as CASSRKNSGTSDEQYF.

This clonotype was recorded many times. The chain employs TRBV12-3 or TRBV12-4 and TRBJ1-1; D unresolved. V was trimmed by 5 bases and J by 4 bases, leaving 8 bases between them. The CDR3 runs 12 residues. The CDR3 DNA sequence: TGTGCCAGCAGTAAAGGAATCACTGAAGCTTTCTTT. Its protein product is CASSKGITEAFF.

This clonotype showed up many times. The CDR3 coding sequence is TGTGCCAGCAGCTTACTGGGCAGTCAAGAAGAGACCCAGTACTTC. Translated: CASSLLGSQEETQYF. The rearrangement links TRBV7-7 to TRBJ2-5, with no clear D. Germline values: CDR1 SSHAT, CDR2 FNYEAQ (reference sequence). The CDR3 is 15 residues long. Trimming cost V 2 bases and J 3 bases, with 13 bases left between them.

The V and J genes are TRBV12-3 or TRBV12-4 and TRBJ2-3; D might be TRBD2 (6 bases). The CDR3 runs to 15 residues. V shed 7 bases and J shed 0 bases, with 14 bases lying between them. CDR3 DNA: TGTGCCAGCACTCCCCGGGCGGGGAGCACAGATACGCAGTATTTT. Translated: CASTPRAGSTDTQYF.

The sample holds many counts of this clonotype. The J gene is TRBJ2-3, the V gene TRBV7-7; D unclear. This CDR3 has 14 amino acids. V lost 2 bases, J lost 2 bases, and 8 bases lay in between. Germline CDR1 SSHAT, CDR2 FNYEAQ (reference sequence). CDR3 DNA sequence: TGTGCCAGCAGCTTATCCCCAAACACAGATACGCAGTATTTT. This gives the protein CASSLSPNTDTQYF.

This sequence joins TRBV28 and TRBJ2-1; D ambiguous. The CDR3 consists of 13 residues. CDR1 and CDR2 from the germline V gene are MDHEN and SYDVKM. V lost 6 bases and J lost 6, with 12 bases in between. The CDR3 sequence is CASSGVGTNEQFF. In nucleotides, the CDR3 is TGTGCCAGCAGCGGCGTTGGAACCAATGAGCAGTTCTTC.

This clonotype was seen a handful of times. The rearrangement links TRBV6-5 to TRBJ1-1; 8 bases align to TRBD1. The V gene's germline CDR1 is MNHEY and CDR2 SVGAGI. J was trimmed by 0 bases and V by 0 bases; bases with no gene match: 6. This CDR3 has 17 residues. CDR3 amino acids: CASSYSKAGGMNTEAFF. CDR3 sequence (DNA): TGTGCCAGCAGTTACTCGAAGGCAGGGGGCATGAACACTGAAGCTTTCTTT.

Ten or more counts support this clonotype. J is TRBJ2-1 and V is TRBV6-2 or TRBV6-3; possibly TRBD2 for D (7 bases). CDR3 length equals 17 residues. Germline loops: CDR1 MNHEY, CDR2 SVGEGT. V lost 2 bases, J lost 7 bases, and 21 bases lay in between. The CDR3 is CASSYPLGGGLLNEQFF. CDR3 in DNA: TGTGCCAGCAGTTACCCCCTTGGCGGGGGCCTTTTGAATGAGCAGTTCTTC.